What follows are 8 T cell receptor beta chains derived from one specimen sequenced in a study of cytomegalovirus exposure and HLA in healthy donors (dated by TCRdb to 2016 to 2017). Library creation used the immunoSEQ multiplex PCR assay. A mixture of 60 forward primers for TCR Vbeta segments and 13 reverse primers for TCR Jbeta segments was used in the multiplex PCR. TCRdb limited this immuneACCESS table to in-frame rearrangements with V and J called. A share of clones is missing; checked studies link under half to unresolved V genes, and the rest is unexplained. Here the sample has 77,000 or so clones; about 80% occur a single time. The ten most abundant clones make up 7% to 8.5% of the sample. The sequenced material came from PBMCs. The source of these receptors is a woman aged 40-49 years in good health and CMV-seronegative.

This chain connects TRBV7-2 to TRBJ1-2; a possible D gene is TRBD1 (5 bases). The CDR3 totals 15 residues. CDR1 is SGHTA, CDR2 FQGNSA, per germline. V was clipped by 5 bases and J by 12 bases, with 25 bases between them. The CDR3, as DNA: TGTGCCAGCAGCCCCTCGGCGGGGGGAGCTCAACCCCACACCTTC. Its protein product is CASSPSAGGAQPHTF.

The V gene is TRBV5-1, the J gene TRBJ2-3, with D perhaps matching TRBD1 (6 bases). Germline CDR1 and CDR2: SGHRS and YFSETQ. This CDR3 is 15 amino acids long. Trimming removed 0 bases at V and 2 bases at J, with 10 bases between. CDR3 protein: CASSLGDTYTDTQYF. DNA for the CDR3: TGCGCCAGCAGCTTGGGGGACACCTACACAGATACGCAGTATTTT.

This sequence joins TRBV10-2 and TRBJ2-1, with 8 bases identical to TRBD2. The CDR3 covers 16 residues. The germline gives CDR1 WSHSY, CDR2 SAAADI. J gave up 6 bases and V 3 bases, and 10 bases lay outside the gene matches. The CDR3 coding sequence is TGCGCCAGCAGTGATCGAGGGACTAGAGATTCCAATGAGCAGTTCTTC. This translates into CASSDRGTRDSNEQFF.

The chain joins TRBV2 to TRBJ2-3; D gene unclear. The germline V and J ends were trimmed by 4 bases and 2 bases, with 13 bases remaining between them. Germline V lookup: CDR1 SNHLY, CDR2 FYNNEI. This CDR3 has 15 residues. The CDR3 loop reads CASSARSGSTDTQYF. The CDR3 bases are TGTGCCAGCAGTGCGCGGTCCGGGTCCACAGATACGCAGTATTTT. The full variable domain, in which reference TRBV2 and TRBJ2-3 provide the parts outside the CDR3, is EPEVTQTPSHQVTQMGQEVILRCVPISNHLYFYWYRQILGQKVEFLVSFYNNEISEKSEIFDDQFSVERPDGSNFTLKIRSTKLEDSAMYFCASSARSGSTDTQYFGPGTRLTVL.

V usage is TRBV2 and J usage is TRBJ1-2; 8 bases fit TRBD1. This CDR3 region has 14 residues. Germline CDR1 is SNHLY and CDR2 is FYNNEI. The V segment lost 4 bases and the J segment 4 bases; nucleotides outside the gene matches: 5. The DNA for the CDR3 is TGTGCCAGCAGTGGGGACAGGCTCCTCTATGGCTACACCTTC. This codes for CASSGDRLLYGYTF.

This rearrangement joins TRBV28 to TRBJ2-7, with D possibly TRBD2 on 7 matching bases. Trimming pared 7 bases from V and 4 bases from J, leaving 20 bases between. CDR1 MDHEN and CDR2 SYDVKM come from the germline V gene. The CDR3 extends over 15 amino acids. The CDR3 region is CASTPKRGGLYEQYF. As DNA, the CDR3 is TGTGCCAGCACCCCCAAGAGGGGGGGCTTGTACGAGCAGTACTTC.

The table lists this clone with a few counts. This chain connects TRBV7-3 to TRBJ1-2, with TRBD1 as a possible D gene (6 bases). V was clipped by 5 bases and J by 5 bases, with 9 bases between them. This CDR3 spans 12 amino acids. The germline CDR1 and CDR2 sequences are SGHTA and FQGTGA. The CDR3 loop reads CASSDTGYGYTF. The CDR3 bases are TGTGCCAGCAGCGACACAGGGTATGGCTACACCTTC.

The gene calls are TRBV29-1 and TRBJ1-2; 10 nucleotides agree with TRBD1. Germline-derived CDR1 and CDR2 are SQVTM and ANQGSEA. V trimming: 5 bases; J trimming: 2 bases; junction bases outside the gene matches: 5. The CDR3 runs to 14 residues. The CDR3 sequence is CSVTTGGENYGYTF. The CDR3 DNA follows: TGCAGCGTTACGACAGGGGGCGAGAACTATGGCTACACCTTC.